The 3 T cell receptor beta chains below were found in one sample sequenced in a study of CD8 T cells in Susac syndrome. Reverse transcription used roughly 0.45 to 1 ug RNA and random hexamers. Each CDR3 protein gets one entry after TCRdb re-called the immunoSEQ multiplex PCR reads with MiXCR. The sample gives under 200,000 distinct CDR3 sequences, under 95% of which show up once; around 0.1% is in the top ten. Sequences were obtained from CD4+ T cells from PBMCs. Receptors originate from a human donor in good health.

J is TRBJ2-2 and V is TRBV29-1; a possible D gene is TRBD2 (5 bases). Germline V CDR1 and CDR2: SQVTM, ANQGSEA. Trimming cost V 4 bases and J 5 bases, with 14 bases left between them. The CDR3 spans 14 residues. The DNA of the CDR3 is TGCAGCGTTGGAGGGCAGGTGGGAACCGGGGAGCTGTTTTTT. This codes for CSVGGQVGTGELFF.

The rearrangement links TRBV5-4 to TRBJ2-1, with TRBD1 as a possible D gene (6 bases). The CDR3 contains 15 residues. The germline V and J ends were trimmed by 1 base and 6 bases, with 14 bases remaining between them. In germline, CDR1 is SGHNT, CDR2 YYREEE (reference sequence). The CDR3 loop is CASSLYGGASNEQFF. The CDR3 DNA follows: TGTGCCAGCAGCTTGTATGGGGGCGCCAGCAATGAGCAGTTCTTC.

The chain recombines TRBV4-2 with TRBJ2-1; no clear D. The CDR3 spans 15 residues. V was pared by 3 bases and J by 6 bases, with 15 bases between. From germline, CDR1 is LGHNA and CDR2 YNFKEQ. The DNA of the CDR3 is TGTGCCAGCAGCCAGTTTAGGTCCGGTCCCAATGAGCAGTTCTTC. Translating it yields CASSQFRSGPNEQFF.